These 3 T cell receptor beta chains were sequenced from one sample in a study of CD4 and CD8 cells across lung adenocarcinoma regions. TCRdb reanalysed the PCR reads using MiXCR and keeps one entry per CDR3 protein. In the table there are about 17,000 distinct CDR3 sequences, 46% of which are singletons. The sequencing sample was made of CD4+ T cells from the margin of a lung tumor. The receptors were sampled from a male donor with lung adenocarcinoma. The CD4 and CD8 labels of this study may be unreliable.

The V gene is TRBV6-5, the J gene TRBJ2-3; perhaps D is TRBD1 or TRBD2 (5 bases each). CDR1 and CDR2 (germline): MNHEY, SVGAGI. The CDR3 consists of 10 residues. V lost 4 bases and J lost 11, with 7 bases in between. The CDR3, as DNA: TGTGCCAGCAGTTGGGACGGGCAGTATTTT. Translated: CASSWDGQYF.

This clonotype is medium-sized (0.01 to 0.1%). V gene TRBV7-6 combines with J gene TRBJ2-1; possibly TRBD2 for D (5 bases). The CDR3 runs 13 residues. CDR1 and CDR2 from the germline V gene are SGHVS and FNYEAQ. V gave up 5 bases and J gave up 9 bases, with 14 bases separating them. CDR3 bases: TGTGCCAGCAGCCTAGAGCTAGGGAGTGAGCAGTTCTTC. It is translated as CASSLELGSEQFF. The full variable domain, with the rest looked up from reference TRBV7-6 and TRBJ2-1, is GAGVSQSPRYKVTKRGQDVALRCDPISGHVSLYWYRQALGQGPEFLTYFNYEAQQDKSGLPNDRFSAERPEGSISTLTIQRTEQRDSAMYRCASSLELGSEQFFGPGTRLTVL.

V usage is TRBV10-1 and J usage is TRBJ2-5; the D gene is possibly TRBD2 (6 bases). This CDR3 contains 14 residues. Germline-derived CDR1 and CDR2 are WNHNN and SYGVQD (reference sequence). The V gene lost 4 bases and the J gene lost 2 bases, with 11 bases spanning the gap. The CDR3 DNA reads TGCGCCAGCAGTGGGCGGGGCATTCAAGAGACCCAGTACTTC. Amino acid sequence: CASSGRGIQETQYF.